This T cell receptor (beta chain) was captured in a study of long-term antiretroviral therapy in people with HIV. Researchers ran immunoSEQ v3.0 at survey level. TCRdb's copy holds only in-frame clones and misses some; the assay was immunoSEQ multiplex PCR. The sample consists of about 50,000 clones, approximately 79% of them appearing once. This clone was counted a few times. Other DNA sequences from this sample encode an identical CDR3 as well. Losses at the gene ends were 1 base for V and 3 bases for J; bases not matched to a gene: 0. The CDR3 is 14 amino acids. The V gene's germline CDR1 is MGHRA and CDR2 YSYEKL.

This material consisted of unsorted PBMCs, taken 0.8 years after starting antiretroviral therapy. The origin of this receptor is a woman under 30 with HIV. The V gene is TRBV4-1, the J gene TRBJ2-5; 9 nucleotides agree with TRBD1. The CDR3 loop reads CASSQGDREETQYF. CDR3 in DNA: TGCGCCAGCAGCCAAGGGGACAGGGAAGAGACCCAGTACTTC.